The 23 T cell receptor beta chains listed next were all sequenced from one sample in a study of blood T cell repertoires in COVID-19. The protocol was immunoSEQ multiplex PCR, while the TCRdb copy is restricted to in-frame clones and leaves out a portion. The data show about 160,000 clones, with 80% to 90% seen just once and about 8% held by the top ten. The sample taken for sequencing was PBMCs or T cells enriched from blood (not recorded which). These receptors came from a woman between 45 and 65 years old who had recovered from COVID-19.

The J gene is TRBJ1-4, the V gene TRBV4-2; 8 bases are shared with TRBD1. Trimming cost V 3 bases and J 0 bases; bases outside gene matches: 9. CDR3 size: 18 residues. Germline V CDR1 and CDR2: LGHNA, YNFKEQ. The CDR3 DNA sequence: TGTGCCAGCAGCCAGGCCGGGACAGGTGGTACAACTAATGAAAAACTGTTTTTT. It specifies CASSQAGTGGTTNEKLFF.

J is TRBJ1-1 and V is TRBV7-9; D perhaps matches TRBD1 (5 bases). This CDR3 comprises 13 residues. V lost 1 base and J lost 4, with 7 bases in between. Germline V gene data show CDR1 as SEHNR and CDR2 as FQNEAQ (reference sequence). CDR3 protein: CASSLDRTTEAFF. As DNA, the CDR3 is TGTGCCAGCAGCTTAGACAGGACCACTGAAGCTTTCTTT.

Only one count was recorded for this clone. This chain joins TRBV3-1 (or the pseudogene TRBV3-2) and TRBJ2-1; 12 bases map to TRBD2. V was pared by 5 bases and J by 2 bases, with 4 bases of the junction left unmatched. The CDR3 totals 16 residues. The V gene's germline CDR1 is LGHDT and CDR2 YNNKEL (reference sequence). CDR3 residues: CASSGLAGPTYNEQFF. CDR3 sequence (DNA): TGTGCCAGCAGCGGACTAGCGGGACCTACCTACAATGAGCAGTTCTTC.

The chain carries TRBV7-8 and TRBJ2-7; 10 bases are shared with TRBD2. Germline values: CDR1 SGHVS, CDR2 FQNEAQ. The length of the CDR3 is 15 residues. V was pared by 1 base and J by 4 bases, with 4 bases of the junction left unmatched. The CDR3 loop is CASSLGPSGGYEQYF. The CDR3, as DNA: TGTGCCAGCAGCTTAGGGCCTAGCGGGGGTTACGAGCAGTACTTC.

The V and J genes are TRBV10-3 and TRBJ2-7; TRBD1 matches 7 bases. Germline trimming cut 6 bases from V and 4 bases from J; bases unmatched to any gene: 9. CDR3 length equals 14 residues. The germline V gene encodes CDR1 ENHRY and CDR2 SYGVKD. The CDR3: CAIRPRDREYEQYF. The CDR3 bases are TGTGCCATCAGGCCCCGGGACAGAGAATACGAGCAGTACTTC.

The CDR3 is CASSISLYNEQFF. In DNA form, the CDR3 reads TGTGCCAGCAGCATATCCCTCTACAATGAGCAGTTCTTC. V and J are TRBV9 and TRBJ2-1; D ambiguous. The V end was cut by 4 bases, the J end by 3 bases, with 8 bases between. CDR3 length: 13 amino acids. Germline V gene lookup returns CDR1 SGDLS and CDR2 YYNGEE.

The CDR3 is CASSPSLASGGEQFF. The CDR3 nucleotides are TGTGCCAGCTCACCAAGTCTTGCGTCCGGGGGGGAGCAGTTCTTC. The rearrangement joins TRBV18 to TRBJ2-1; TRBD2 matches at 7 bases. V lost 2 bases, J lost 10 bases, and 11 bases stayed unmatched. Germline CDR1 KGHSH, CDR2 LQKENI. The CDR3 is 15 amino acids. The full variable domain, its missing parts supplied by reference TRBV18 and TRBJ2-1, is NAGVMQNPRHLVRRRGQEARLRCSPMKGHSHVYWYRQLPEEGLKFMVYLQKENIIDESGMPKERFSAEFPKEGPSILRIQQVVRGDSAAYFCASSPSLASGGEQFFGPGTRLTVL.

The chain joins TRBV2 to TRBJ1-1, with no clear D. V lost 8 bases to trimming and J lost 0 bases, with 4 bases between them. Germline CDR1 reads SNHLY; CDR2 reads FYNNEI. This CDR3 is built from 11 residues. CDR3: CASRVNTEAFF. In DNA, the CDR3 is TGTGCCAGCCGAGTGAACACTGAAGCTTTCTTT.

The chain links TRBV28 to TRBJ1-5; 8 nucleotides match TRBD1. This CDR3 comprises 14 residues. Trimming at V came to 7 bases and at J to 7 bases, leaving 9 bases not matched to a gene. Germline V gives CDR1 MDHEN, CDR2 SYDVKM. The CDR3 nucleotides are TGTGCCAGCACCTCGACAGGGGACAGGCAGCCCCAGCATTTT. It translates to CASTSTGDRQPQHF.

This clone was recorded only once. The rearrangement uses TRBV18 and TRBJ2-5, with D possibly being TRBD2 (6 bases). Germline CDR1 is KGHSH and CDR2 is LQKENI. The CDR3 extends over 12 amino acids. V dropped 8 bases and J dropped 5 bases, with 12 bases sitting between them. The CDR3 here is CASHGTSETQYF. The CDR3 DNA follows: TGTGCCAGCCATGGGACTTCCGAGACCCAGTACTTC.

This clone was recorded only once. This chain connects TRBV14 to TRBJ1-2; 8 bases match TRBD1. The germline V gene encodes CDR1 SGHDN and CDR2 FVKESK. This CDR3 contains 14 residues. V was clipped by 4 bases and J by 7 bases; unmatched bases: 8. The DNA for the CDR3 is TGTGCCAGCAGCCCGAGTCGGGACAGGTCTGGCTACACCTTC. Translated: CASSPSRDRSGYTF.

This clone was seen just once. The rearrangement uses TRBV18 and TRBJ1-5; no clear D gene. CDR3 length: 19 amino acids. Trimming shortened V by 3 bases and J by 4 bases, and 25 bases separated the two germline ends. CDR1 and CDR2 (germline): KGHSH, LQKENI. CDR3 loop: CASSPIQFLPGGENQPQHF. CDR3 sequence (DNA): TGTGCCAGCTCACCGATACAATTTCTGCCGGGAGGAGAAAATCAGCCCCAGCATTTT.

This clone was counted between two and nine times. The CDR3 sequence: CASSLGQSNTEAFF. The CDR3 DNA is TGTGCCAGCAGTTTGGGACAGAGCAACACTGAAGCTTTCTTT. This sequence joins TRBV27 and TRBJ1-1, with 7 nucleotides matching TRBD1. The V gene's germline CDR1 is MNHEY and CDR2 SMNVEV (reference sequence). V dropped 3 bases and J dropped 2; count of bases not matched to a gene: 3. The CDR3 is 14 amino acids.

J is TRBJ2-5 and V is TRBV2; possible D gene TRBD2, 5 bases. Looked up from germline, CDR1 is SNHLY and CDR2 is FYNNEI. The CDR3 has 12 residues. Between the trimmed V and J ends, which lost 9 bases and 1 base, there was a span of 9 bases. The chain's CDR3 is CASSDFQETQYF. The CDR3 DNA reads as TGTGCCAGTTCGGACTTCCAAGAGACCCAGTACTTC.

This clone was detected only a few times. The chain is built from TRBV15 and TRBJ1-1, with D possibly being TRBD1 (6 bases). The V gene lost 1 base and the J gene lost 8 bases, with 11 bases spanning the gap. The CDR3 has 13 amino acids. Germline-derived CDR1 and CDR2 are LNHNV and YYDKDF (reference sequence). This chain's CDR3 is CATSRADSREAFF. CDR3 DNA: TGTGCCACCAGCAGAGCGGACAGTAGGGAAGCTTTCTTT.

The chain carries TRBV3-1 (or the pseudogene TRBV3-2) and TRBJ2-7, with 10 bases fitting TRBD2. The germline V gene has CDR1 LGHDT and CDR2 YNNKEL (reference sequence). This CDR3 has 16 residues. V shed 4 bases, J shed 4 bases, and the junction held 10 bases outside the gene matches. The CDR3 loop reads CASSRDFASGGYEQYF. The CDR3 bases are TGTGCCAGCAGCCGCGACTTCGCTAGCGGGGGTTACGAGCAGTACTTC.

This rearrangement joins TRBV6-5 to TRBJ1-6; 7 bases agree with TRBD1. This CDR3 is 15 amino acids long. The trim removed 1 base at V and 5 bases at J, leaving 2 bases unmatched. CDR1 is MNHEY and CDR2 is SVGAGI in the germline V gene. The CDR3 is CASSYFGQDNSPLHF. CDR3 nucleotide sequence: TGTGCCAGCAGTTACTTCGGACAGGATAATTCACCCCTCCACTTT.

This clone was counted once. The chain carries TRBV7-2 and TRBJ1-2; D call uncertain. The CDR3 has 12 residues. Germline CDR1 and CDR2: SGHTA and FQGNSA. Trimming cost V 8 bases and J 3 bases, with 10 bases left between them. For the CDR3, the DNA is TGTGCCAGCGCAATACAGTACTATGGCTACACCTTC. It yields the protein CASAIQYYGYTF.

This clone was observed a single time. V usage is TRBV10-1 and J usage is TRBJ2-5; the D gene is possibly TRBD1 (6 bases). Germline lookup yields CDR1 WNHNN and CDR2 SYGVQD (reference sequence). The CDR3 is 18 residues long. V lost 3 bases, J lost 5 bases, and 25 bases lay in between. For the CDR3, the DNA is TGCGCCAGCAGTGATAGGGGTTGGGCAGGGGATGTTTGGGAGACCCAGTACTTC. Translating gives CASSDRGWAGDVWETQYF.

This chain joins TRBV7-2 and TRBJ1-4; no reliable D call. V lost 3 bases and J lost 8, with 13 bases in between. The CDR3 is 14 residues long. Germline V CDR1 and CDR2: SGHTA, FQGNSA. As DNA, the CDR3 is TGTGCCAGCAGCTTTCGGGGATCCGGGGAAAAACTGTTTTTT. Amino acids: CASSFRGSGEKLFF.

The V and J genes are TRBV7-2 and TRBJ2-5, with TRBD1 matching over 7 bases. With 4 bases clipped from V and 5 bases from J, the junction kept 10 bases outside the gene matches. CDR1 SGHTA and CDR2 FQGNSA come from the germline V gene. The CDR3 extends over 15 amino acids. CDR3: CASSSTATGSETQYF. In DNA form, the CDR3 reads TGTGCCAGCAGCTCGACCGCGACAGGGTCGGAGACCCAGTACTTC.

This clone was detected only once. This sequence joins TRBV19 and TRBJ1-2; 10 bases align to TRBD1. Germline CDR1 reads LNHDA; CDR2 reads SQIVND (reference sequence). V dropped 3 bases and J dropped 7; count of bases not matched to a gene: 8. The CDR3 extends over 15 amino acids. The CDR3 region has the DNA TGTGCCAGTAGTATCGGGGCGACAGGGGGCGGTGGCTACACCTTC. Translated, it gives CASSIGATGGGGYTF. Filled out from reference TRBV19 and TRBJ1-2, the complete variable domain reads DGGITQSPKYLFRKEGQNVTLSCEQNLNHDAMYWYRQDPGQGLRLIYYSQIVNDFQKGDIAEGYSVSREKKESFPLTVTSAQKNPTAFYLCASSIGATGGGGYTFGSGTRLTVV.

The chain employs TRBV4-1 and TRBJ1-5, with D unresolved. This CDR3 has 14 amino acids. V was clipped by 3 bases and J by 6 bases, with 12 bases between them. Germline V CDR1 and CDR2: MGHRA, YSYEKL. CDR3 bases: TGCGCCAGCAGCCAGGGGAGGTTGTTTCAGCCCCAGCATTTT. It yields the protein CASSQGRLFQPQHF.